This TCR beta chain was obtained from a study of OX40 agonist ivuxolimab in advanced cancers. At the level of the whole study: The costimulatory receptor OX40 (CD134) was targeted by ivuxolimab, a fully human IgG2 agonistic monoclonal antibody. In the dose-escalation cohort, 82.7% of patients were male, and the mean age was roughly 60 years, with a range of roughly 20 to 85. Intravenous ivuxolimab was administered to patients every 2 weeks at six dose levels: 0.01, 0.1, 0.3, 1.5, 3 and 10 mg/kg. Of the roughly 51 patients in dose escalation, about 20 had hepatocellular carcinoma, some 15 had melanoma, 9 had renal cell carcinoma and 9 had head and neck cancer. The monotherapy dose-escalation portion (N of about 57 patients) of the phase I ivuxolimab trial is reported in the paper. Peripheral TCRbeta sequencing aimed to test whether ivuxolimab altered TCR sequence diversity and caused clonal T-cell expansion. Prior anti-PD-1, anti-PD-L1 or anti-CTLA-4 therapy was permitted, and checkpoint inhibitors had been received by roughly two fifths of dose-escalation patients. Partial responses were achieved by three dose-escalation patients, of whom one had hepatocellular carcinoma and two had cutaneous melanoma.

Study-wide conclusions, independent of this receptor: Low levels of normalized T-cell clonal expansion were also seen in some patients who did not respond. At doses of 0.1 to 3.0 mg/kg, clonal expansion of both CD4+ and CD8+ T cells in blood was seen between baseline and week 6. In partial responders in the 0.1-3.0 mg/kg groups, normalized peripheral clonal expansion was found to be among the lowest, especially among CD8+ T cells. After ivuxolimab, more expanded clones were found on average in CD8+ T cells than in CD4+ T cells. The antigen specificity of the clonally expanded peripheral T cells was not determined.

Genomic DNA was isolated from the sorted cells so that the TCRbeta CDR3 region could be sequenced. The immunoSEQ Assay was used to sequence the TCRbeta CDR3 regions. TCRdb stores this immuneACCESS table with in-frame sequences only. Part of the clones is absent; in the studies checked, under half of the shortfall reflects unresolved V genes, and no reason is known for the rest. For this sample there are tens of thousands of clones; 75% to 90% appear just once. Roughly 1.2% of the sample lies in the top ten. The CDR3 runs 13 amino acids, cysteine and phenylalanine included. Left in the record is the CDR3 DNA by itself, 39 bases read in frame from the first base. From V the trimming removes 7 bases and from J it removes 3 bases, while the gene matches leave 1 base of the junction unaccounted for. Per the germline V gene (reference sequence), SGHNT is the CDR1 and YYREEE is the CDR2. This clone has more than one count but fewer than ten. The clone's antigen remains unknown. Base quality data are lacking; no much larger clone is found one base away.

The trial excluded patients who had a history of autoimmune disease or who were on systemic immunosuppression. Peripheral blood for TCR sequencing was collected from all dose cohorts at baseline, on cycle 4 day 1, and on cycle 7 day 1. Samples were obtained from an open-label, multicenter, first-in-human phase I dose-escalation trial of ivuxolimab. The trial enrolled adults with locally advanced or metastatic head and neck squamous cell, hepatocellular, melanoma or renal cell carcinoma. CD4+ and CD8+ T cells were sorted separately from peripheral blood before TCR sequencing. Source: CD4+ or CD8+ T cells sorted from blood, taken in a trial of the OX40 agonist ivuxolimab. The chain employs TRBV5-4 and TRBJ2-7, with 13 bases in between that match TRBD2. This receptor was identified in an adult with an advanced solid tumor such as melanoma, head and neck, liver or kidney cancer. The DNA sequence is TGTGCCAGCCGGACTAGCGGGAGCTACGAGCAGTACTTC. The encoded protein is CASRTSGSYEQYF.